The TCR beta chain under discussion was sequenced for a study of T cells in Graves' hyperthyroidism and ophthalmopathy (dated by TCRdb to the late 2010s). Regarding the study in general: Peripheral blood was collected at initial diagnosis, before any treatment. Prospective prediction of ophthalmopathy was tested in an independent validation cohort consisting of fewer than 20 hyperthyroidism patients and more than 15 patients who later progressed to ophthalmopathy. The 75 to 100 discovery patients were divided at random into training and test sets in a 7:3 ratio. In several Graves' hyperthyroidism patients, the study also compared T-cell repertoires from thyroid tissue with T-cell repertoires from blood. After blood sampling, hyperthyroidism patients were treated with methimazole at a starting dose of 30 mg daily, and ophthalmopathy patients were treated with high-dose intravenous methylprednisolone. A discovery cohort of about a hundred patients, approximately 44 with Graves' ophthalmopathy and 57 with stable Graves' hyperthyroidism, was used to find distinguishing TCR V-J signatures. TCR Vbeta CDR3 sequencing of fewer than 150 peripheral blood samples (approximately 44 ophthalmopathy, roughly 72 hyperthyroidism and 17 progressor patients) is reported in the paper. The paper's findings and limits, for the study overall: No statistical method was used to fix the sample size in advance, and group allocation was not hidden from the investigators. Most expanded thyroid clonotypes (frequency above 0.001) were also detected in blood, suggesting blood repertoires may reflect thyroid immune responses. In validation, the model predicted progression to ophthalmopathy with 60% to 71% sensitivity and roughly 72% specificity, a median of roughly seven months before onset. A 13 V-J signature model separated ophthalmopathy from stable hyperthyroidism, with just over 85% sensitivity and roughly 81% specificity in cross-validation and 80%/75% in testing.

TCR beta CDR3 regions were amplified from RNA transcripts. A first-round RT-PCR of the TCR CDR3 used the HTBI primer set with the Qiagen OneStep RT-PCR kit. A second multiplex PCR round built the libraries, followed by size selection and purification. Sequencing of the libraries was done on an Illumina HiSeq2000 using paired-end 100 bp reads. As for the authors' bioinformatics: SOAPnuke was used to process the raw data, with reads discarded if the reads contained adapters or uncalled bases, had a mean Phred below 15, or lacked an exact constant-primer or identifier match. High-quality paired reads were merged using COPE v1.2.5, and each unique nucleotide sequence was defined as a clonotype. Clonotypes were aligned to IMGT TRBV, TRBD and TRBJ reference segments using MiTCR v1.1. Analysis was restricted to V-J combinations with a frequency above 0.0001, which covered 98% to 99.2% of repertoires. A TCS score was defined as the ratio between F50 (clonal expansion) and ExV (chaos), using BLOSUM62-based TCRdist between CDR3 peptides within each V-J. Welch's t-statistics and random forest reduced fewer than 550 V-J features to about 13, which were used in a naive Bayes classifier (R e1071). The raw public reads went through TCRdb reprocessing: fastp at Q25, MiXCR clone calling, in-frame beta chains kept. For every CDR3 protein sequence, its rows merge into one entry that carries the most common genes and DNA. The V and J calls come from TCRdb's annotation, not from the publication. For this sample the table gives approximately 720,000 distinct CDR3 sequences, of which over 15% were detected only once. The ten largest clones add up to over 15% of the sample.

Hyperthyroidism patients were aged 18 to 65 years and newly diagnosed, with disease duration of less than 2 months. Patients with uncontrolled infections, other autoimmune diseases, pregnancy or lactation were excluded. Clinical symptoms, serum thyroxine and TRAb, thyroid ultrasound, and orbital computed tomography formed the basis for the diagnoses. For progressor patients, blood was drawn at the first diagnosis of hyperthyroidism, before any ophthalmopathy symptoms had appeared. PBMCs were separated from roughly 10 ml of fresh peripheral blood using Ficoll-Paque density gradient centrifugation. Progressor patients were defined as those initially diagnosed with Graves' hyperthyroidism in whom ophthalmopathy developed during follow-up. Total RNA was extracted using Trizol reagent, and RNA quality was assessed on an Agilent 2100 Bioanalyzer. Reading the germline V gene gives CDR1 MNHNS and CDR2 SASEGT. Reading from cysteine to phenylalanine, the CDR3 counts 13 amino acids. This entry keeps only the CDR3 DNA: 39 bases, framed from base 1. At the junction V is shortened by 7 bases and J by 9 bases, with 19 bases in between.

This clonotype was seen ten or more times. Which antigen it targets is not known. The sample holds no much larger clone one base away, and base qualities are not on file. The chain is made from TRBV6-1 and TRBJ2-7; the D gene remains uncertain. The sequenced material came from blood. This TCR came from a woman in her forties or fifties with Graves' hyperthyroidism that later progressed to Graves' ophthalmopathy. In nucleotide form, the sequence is TGTGCCAGCAATAACGGCCGTCAAGAACGGCAGTACTTC. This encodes CASNNGRQERQYF.